This is a list of T cell receptor beta chains from one sample in a study of OX40 agonist ivuxolimab in advanced cancers. Data came from immunoSEQ multiplex PCR; TCRdb stores just in-frame clones and leaves some out. This sample yields 70,000 or so clones, of which about 90% are seen a single time; 2% belongs to the top ten. This specimen was CD4+ or CD8+ T cells sorted from blood, taken in a trial of the OX40 agonist ivuxolimab. The receptor set was obtained from an adult with an advanced solid tumor such as melanoma, head and neck, liver or kidney cancer. CDR3s include the opening cysteine and the closing phenylalanine or tryptophan. The order of the fields is clone size, V gene, J gene, D gene, CDR3 protein, CDR3 DNA. D genes are given only for firm matches. Expanded clones get a size class; other rows say once, few or many, or leave the size out.

clone size: .
V gene: TRBV27
J gene: TRBJ1-5
D gene: .
CDR3 protein: CASGLGVKPQHF
CDR3 DNA: TGTGCCAGCGGGCTTGGGGTCAAGCCCCAGCATTTT

clone size: once
V gene: TRBV18
J gene: TRBJ1-4
D gene: .
CDR3 protein: CASSTTPATNEKLFF
CDR3 DNA: TGTGCCAGCTCGACGACACCAGCAACTAATGAAAAACTGTTTTTT

clone size: .
V gene: TRBV10-2
J gene: TRBJ2-7
D gene: TRBD2
CDR3 protein: CATLSGESSYEQYF
CDR3 DNA: TGCGCCACCCTTAGCGGGGAAAGCTCCTACGAGCAGTACTTC

clone size: .
V gene: TRBV28
J gene: TRBJ2-7
D gene: .
CDR3 protein: CASSPFGTRSSYEQYF
CDR3 DNA: TGTGCCAGCAGCCCATTCGGGACAAGGAGCTCCTACGAGCAGTACTTC

clone size: .
V gene: TRBV28
J gene: TRBJ1-1
D gene: TRBD1
CDR3 protein: CASSPPGTAYLNTEAFF
CDR3 DNA: TGTGCCAGCAGTCCACCCGGGACAGCCTACTTGAACACTGAAGCTTTCTTT

clone size: few
V gene: TRBV2
J gene: TRBJ2-3
D gene: TRBD1
CDR3 protein: CASSPRTGGSDTQYF
CDR3 DNA: TGTGCCAGCAGCCCCAGGACAGGGGGCTCAGATACGCAGTATTTT

clone size: .
V gene: TRBV10-3
J gene: TRBJ1-1
D gene: TRBD1
CDR3 protein: CAIRPGTGTQNTEAFF
CDR3 DNA: TGTGCCATCAGACCCGGGACAGGGACTCAGAACACTGAAGCTTTCTTT

clone size: .
V gene: TRBV28
J gene: TRBJ2-6
D gene: .
CDR3 protein: CASSGSGANVLTF
CDR3 DNA: TGTGCCAGTTCTGGATCTGGGGCCAACGTCCTGACTTTC

clone size: .
V gene: TRBV2
J gene: TRBJ2-1
D gene: .
CDR3 protein: CASSLQRGSYNEQFF
CDR3 DNA: TGTGCCAGCAGTCTCCAAAGGGGTTCCTACAATGAGCAGTTCTTC

clone size: .
V gene: TRBV11-2
J gene: TRBJ1-1
D gene: .
CDR3 protein: CASSLDGSWNTEAFF
CDR3 DNA: TGTGCCAGCAGCTTAGATGGCAGTTGGAACACTGAAGCTTTCTTT

clone size: .
V gene: TRBV19
J gene: TRBJ2-7
D gene: .
CDR3 protein: CASSMRSGGNYEQYF
CDR3 DNA: TGTGCCAGTAGTATGAGGAGCGGCGGGAACTACGAGCAGTACTTC

clone size: .
V gene: TRBV5-1
J gene: TRBJ2-3
D gene: .
CDR3 protein: CASSLVKSTDTQYF
CDR3 DNA: TGCGCCAGCAGCTTGGTCAAGAGCACAGATACGCAGTATTTT

clone size: .
V gene: TRBV28
J gene: TRBJ1-3
D gene: .
CDR3 protein: CASSGYGNQVISGNTIYF
CDR3 DNA: TGTGCCAGCAGTGGGTATGGGAATCAGGTTATCTCTGGAAACACCATATATTTT

clone size: .
V gene: TRBV2
J gene: TRBJ1-5
D gene: .
CDR3 protein: CASSQQLQGTREPQHF
CDR3 DNA: TGTGCCAGCAGTCAGCAGCTTCAGGGGACCAGGGAGCCCCAGCATTTT

clone size: .
V gene: TRBV7-3
J gene: TRBJ2-2
D gene: TRBD1
CDR3 protein: CASSPNRDRAPRELFF
CDR3 DNA: TGTGCCAGCAGCCCAAACCGGGACAGAGCACCGAGGGAGCTGTTTTTT

clone size: .
V gene: TRBV5-1
J gene: TRBJ1-2
D gene: .
CDR3 protein: CASSLDGGMNYGYTF
CDR3 DNA: TGCGCCAGCAGCTTGGACGGGGGGATGAACTATGGCTACACCTTC

clone size: .
V gene: TRBV10-3
J gene: TRBJ2-3
D gene: TRBD2
CDR3 protein: CAITPGGADTQYF
CDR3 DNA: TGTGCCATCACTCCGGGGGGGGCAGATACGCAGTATTTT

clone size: .
V gene: TRBV11-2
J gene: TRBJ2-3
D gene: .
CDR3 protein: CASSLEGTTDTQYF
CDR3 DNA: TGTGCCAGCAGCTTAGAGGGGACCACAGATACGCAGTATTTT

clone size: .
V gene: TRBV9
J gene: TRBJ1-5
D gene: .
CDR3 protein: CASSVGPDNQPQHF
CDR3 DNA: TGTGCCAGCAGCGTAGGTCCGGACAATCAGCCCCAGCATTTT

clone size: once
V gene: TRBV6-5
J gene: TRBJ2-7
D gene: TRBD1
CDR3 protein: CASTKTGQAYEQYF
CDR3 DNA: TGTGCCAGCACCAAGACAGGGCAAGCCTACGAGCAGTACTTC

clone size: .
V gene: TRBV5-6
J gene: TRBJ1-1
D gene: .
CDR3 protein: CASSLDGGNTEAFF
CDR3 DNA: TGTGCCAGCAGCTTGGATGGGGGAAACACTGAAGCTTTCTTT

clone size: .
V gene: TRBV19
J gene: TRBJ1-6
D gene: TRBD1
CDR3 protein: CASSSGQGASYNSPLHF
CDR3 DNA: TGTGCCAGTAGTTCAGGACAGGGAGCGTCCTATAATTCACCCCTCCACTTT

clone size: .
V gene: TRBV19
J gene: TRBJ2-4
D gene: .
CDR3 protein: CASSIAPGQGKNIQYF
CDR3 DNA: TGTGCCAGTAGTATAGCGCCGGGACAAGGGAAAAACATTCAGTACTTC

clone size: .
V gene: TRBV18
J gene: TRBJ1-6
D gene: TRBD1
CDR3 protein: CASSPRDRSSYNSPLHF
CDR3 DNA: TGTGCCAGCTCACCCAGGGACAGGAGCTCCTATAATTCACCCCTCCACTTT

clone size: .
V gene: TRBV27
J gene: TRBJ2-1
D gene: .
CDR3 protein: CASSLYSTQSSYNEQFF
CDR3 DNA: TGTGCCAGCAGTTTATACTCTACCCAAAGCTCCTACAATGAGCAGTTCTTC

clone size: once
V gene: TRBV7-2
J gene: TRBJ1-5
D gene: .
CDR3 protein: CASSSDTSNQPQHF
CDR3 DNA: TGTGCCAGCAGCTCGGACACAAGCAATCAGCCCCAGCATTTT

clone size: .
V gene: TRBV19
J gene: TRBJ1-5
D gene: TRBD1
CDR3 protein: CASSTTGESNQPQHF
CDR3 DNA: TGTGCCAGTAGTACGACAGGGGAGAGCAATCAGCCCCAGCATTTT

clone size: .
V gene: TRBV28
J gene: TRBJ1-1
D gene: TRBD1
CDR3 protein: CASIKNRGRTEAFF
CDR3 DNA: TGTGCCAGCATAAAAAACAGGGGGCGGACTGAAGCTTTCTTT

clone size: .
V gene: TRBV27
J gene: TRBJ1-2
D gene: .
CDR3 protein: CASSPFPGSGYTF
CDR3 DNA: TGTGCCAGCAGTCCTTTCCCGGGGAGCGGCTACACCTTC

clone size: few
V gene: TRBV5-4
J gene: TRBJ2-5
D gene: .
CDR3 protein: CASSLSLVLSSQETQYF
CDR3 DNA: TGTGCCAGCAGCTTGAGTCTTGTTCTGTCCAGCCAAGAGACCCAGTACTTC

clone size: .
V gene: TRBV28
J gene: TRBJ1-2
D gene: .
CDR3 protein: CASSLLKGNYGYTF
CDR3 DNA: TGTGCCAGCAGTTTGCTCAAGGGGAACTATGGCTACACCTTC

clone size: .
V gene: TRBV7-3
J gene: TRBJ2-3
D gene: .
CDR3 protein: CASSLNGAPDTQYF
CDR3 DNA: TGTGCCAGCAGCTTAAACGGGGCCCCAGATACGCAGTATTTT

clone size: .
V gene: TRBV6-6
J gene: TRBJ2-1
D gene: .
CDR3 protein: CASSRTAYNEQFF
CDR3 DNA: TGTGCCAGCAGTAGGACGGCCTACAATGAGCAGTTCTTC

clone size: .
V gene: TRBV5-5
J gene: TRBJ1-2
D gene: .
CDR3 protein: CASSFGAGGYGYTF
CDR3 DNA: TGTGCCAGCAGCTTTGGGGCAGGAGGCTATGGCTACACCTTC

clone size: .
V gene: TRBV5-4
J gene: TRBJ2-7
D gene: TRBD2
CDR3 protein: CASSLLTSGGGEQYF
CDR3 DNA: TGTGCCAGCAGCTTACTGACTAGCGGGGGGGGTGAGCAGTACTTC

clone size: .
V gene: TRBV18
J gene: TRBJ1-4
D gene: TRBD1
CDR3 protein: CASSDGQATNEKLFF
CDR3 DNA: TGTGCCAGCTCAGATGGACAGGCAACTAATGAAAAACTGTTTTTT

clone size: once
V gene: TRBV7-2
J gene: TRBJ2-5
D gene: .
CDR3 protein: CASSIVETQYF
CDR3 DNA: TGTGCCAGCAGCATCGTGGAGACCCAGTACTTC

clone size: .
V gene: TRBV6-5
J gene: TRBJ1-1
D gene: TRBD1
CDR3 protein: CASSYSRTGNTEAFF
CDR3 DNA: TGTGCCAGCAGTTACAGCCGGACAGGGAACACTGAAGCTTTCTTT

clone size: once
V gene: TRBV7-7
J gene: TRBJ1-1
D gene: TRBD1
CDR3 protein: CASSKGQGSSEAFF
CDR3 DNA: TGTGCCAGCAGCAAGGGACAGGGGTCTTCTGAAGCTTTCTTT

clone size: .
V gene: TRBV28
J gene: TRBJ2-3
D gene: .
CDR3 protein: CASTTSTDTQYF
CDR3 DNA: TGTGCCAGCACCACTAGCACAGATACGCAGTATTTT